This TCR beta chain was sequenced in a study of T cells in Graves' hyperthyroidism and ophthalmopathy. TCR beta CDR3 regions were amplified from RNA transcripts. Primed by the HTBI set, a first-round RT-PCR was run on the TCR CDR3. TCRdb re-derived calls from the multiplex PCR reads in MiXCR, one entry per CDR3 protein. The repertoire consists of 450,000 to 600,000 distinct CDR3 sequences, with about 20% occurring once and the leading ten covering less than 55%. Between the trimmed V and J ends, which lost 3 bases and 10 bases, there was a span of 13 bases. In germline, CDR1 is LGHDT, CDR2 YNNKEL (reference sequence). The CDR3 spans 13 residues.

J is TRBJ1-5 and V is TRBV3-1; unclear D gene. Sequencing used blood. This TCR came from a man aged 40-49 years with Graves' ophthalmopathy. The CDR3 DNA reads as TGTGCCAGCAGCCATCCCGGAAAGGTACCCCAGCATTTT. Amino acid sequence: CASSHPGKVPQHF.